Each of the 17 T cell receptor beta chains below was sequenced from the same sample in a study of blood T cell repertoires in COVID-19. Data came from immunoSEQ multiplex PCR; TCRdb stores just in-frame clones and leaves some out. The table includes about 220,000 clones, 82% detected once. Material for sequencing was PBMCs or T cells enriched from blood (not recorded which). These TCRs come from a woman aged 55-70 years who had recovered from COVID-19.

The table lists this clone with a count of one. The chain has TRBV5-1 and TRBJ1-1, with TRBD1 identical over 9 bases. The CDR3 runs 17 residues. Germline lookup yields CDR1 SGHRS and CDR2 YFSETQ. Trimming removed 2 bases from V and 3 bases from J; junction bases left unmatched: 11. The CDR3 here is CASSLSWGQGTDTEAFF. CDR3 DNA: TGCGCCAGCAGCTTAAGTTGGGGACAGGGTACTGACACTGAAGCTTTCTTT.

The chain is built from TRBV7-9 and TRBJ1-2, with D maybe TRBD1 (6 bases). Germline values: CDR1 SEHNR, CDR2 FQNEAQ (reference sequence). Deletions cut 5 bases from V and 0 bases from J, with 22 bases between. The CDR3 is 18 residues long. For the CDR3, the DNA is TGTGCCAGCAGCGAGATAGGCCCTTTCCCAGGGGCTAACTATGGCTACACCTTC. Encoded protein: CASSEIGPFPGANYGYTF.

This clone was counted a few times. The V and J genes are TRBV25-1 and TRBJ1-1; 7 bases are a match to TRBD1. Germline V gene data show CDR1 as MGHDK and CDR2 as SYGVNS. The CDR3 totals 15 residues. Trimming at V came to 6 bases and at J to 0 bases, leaving 7 bases not matched to a gene. DNA for the CDR3: TGTGCCAGCAGGAAACGACAGGGAATGAACACTGAAGCTTTCTTT. This codes for CASRKRQGMNTEAFF.

The chain has TRBV5-5 and TRBJ2-5, with 12 nucleotides matching TRBD1. The CDR3 length is 14 residues. V trimming: 4 bases; J trimming: 5 bases; junction bases outside the gene matches: 3. The germline V gene has CDR1 SGHKS and CDR2 YYEKEE (reference sequence). The CDR3 spells CASSGTGGAETQYF. In DNA, the CDR3 is TGTGCCAGCAGCGGGACAGGGGGCGCCGAGACCCAGTACTTC.

This chain connects TRBV7-9 to TRBJ1-4; no reliable D call. The V and J ends lost 5 bases and 0 bases respectively, with 7 bases between them. Germline V gives CDR1 SEHNR, CDR2 FQNEAQ (reference sequence). The CDR3 is made up of 14 amino acids. CDR3 in amino acids: CASSPRATNEKLFF. CDR3 nucleotides: TGTGCCAGCAGCCCCCGAGCAACTAATGAAAAACTGTTTTTT.

This rearrangement joins TRBV2 to TRBJ2-7, with a possible D match to TRBD2 (5 bases). Per the germline V gene, CDR1 is SNHLY and CDR2 is FYNNEI. This CDR3 is 13 amino acids long. V dropped 7 bases and J dropped 0 bases, with 10 bases sitting between them. CDR3 bases: TGTGCCAGCATGGCGGAGGTCTCCTACGAGCAGTACTTC. The encoded protein is CASMAEVSYEQYF.

The genes are TRBV7-2 and TRBJ1-5; unclear D gene. Germline V lookup: CDR1 SGHTA, CDR2 FQGNSA. CDR3 length: 14 residues. V lost 4 bases to trimming and J lost 4 bases, with 11 bases between them. CDR3 amino acids: CASSSRTGNQPQHF. The CDR3 DNA reads as TGTGCCAGCAGCTCCCGGACGGGAAATCAGCCCCAGCATTTT. Based on the CDR3 plus reference TRBV7-2 and TRBJ1-5, the full variable domain is GAGVSQSPSNKVTEKGKDVELRCDPISGHTALYWYRQSLGQGLEFLIYFQGNSAPDKSGLPSDRFSAERTGGSVSTLTIQRTQQEDSAVYLCASSSRTGNQPQHFGDGTRLSIL.

J is TRBJ1-6 and V is TRBV27, with D possibly TRBD1 on 5 matching bases. The CDR3 contains 17 residues. V lost 1 base and J 6 bases, leaving 16 bases between the germline ends. CDR1 is MNHEY, CDR2 SMNVEV, per germline (reference sequence). CDR3 in DNA: TGTGCCAGCAGTTTATTTTCGACCGGGGGAGGTAATTCACCCCTCCACTTT. It codes for CASSLFSTGGGNSPLHF.

This clone occurred a few times. This chain uses TRBV7-6 with TRBJ2-1, with a possible D match to TRBD1 (5 bases). Trimming took off 5 bases at V and 7 bases at J, with 15 bases between the two ends. The CDR3 totals 14 residues. CDR1 and CDR2 (germline): SGHVS, FNYEAQ. The CDR3 coding sequence is TGTGCCAGCAGCCACTTTGGGGCCCGAAATGAGCAGTTCTTC. It specifies CASSHFGARNEQFF. Using reference TRBV7-6 and TRBJ2-1 for the parts outside the CDR3, the full variable domain is GAGVSQSPRYKVTKRGQDVALRCDPISGHVSLYWYRQALGQGPEFLTYFNYEAQQDKSGLPNDRFSAERPEGSISTLTIQRTEQRDSAMYRCASSHFGARNEQFFGPGTRLTVL.

The V call is TRBV4-2, the J call TRBJ2-3, with 7 bases lining up with TRBD1. Looked up from germline, CDR1 is LGHNA and CDR2 is YNFKEQ. Losses at the gene ends were 0 bases for V and 5 bases for J; bases not matched to a gene: 5. The CDR3 is 15 amino acids. CDR3 DNA: TGTGCCAGCAGCCAAGATGGACAGGTAAAAGATACGCAGTATTTT. The encoded protein is CASSQDGQVKDTQYF.

The V call is TRBV9, the J call TRBJ1-3; TRBD1 matches 8 bases. The CDR3 spans 17 residues. CDR1 is SGDLS, CDR2 YYNGEE, per germline. Unmatched junction bases numbered 5, after V lost 0 bases and J lost 0 bases. The CDR3 DNA sequence: TGTGCCAGCAGCGTAGGGGCAGGGGGCTACTCTGGAAACACCATATATTTT. Translation: CASSVGAGGYSGNTIYF. Using reference TRBV9 and TRBJ1-3 for the parts outside the CDR3, the full variable domain is DSGVTQTPKHLITATGQRVTLRCSPRSGDLSVYWYQQSLDQGLQFLIQYYNGEERAKGNILERFSAQQFPDLHSELNLSSLELGDSALYFCASSVGAGGYSGNTIYFGEGSWLTVV.

The chain employs TRBV18 and TRBJ2-5, with 8 nucleotides matching TRBD1. The CDR3 extends over 16 amino acids. The germline V gene has CDR1 KGHSH and CDR2 LQKENI. The J segment lost 2 bases and the V segment lost 5 bases, leaving 10 bases of the junction unmatched. The CDR3 region is CASSTSGTGLQETQYF. CDR3 in DNA: TGTGCCAGCTCAACATCCGGGACAGGCTTACAAGAGACCCAGTACTTC.

The genes are TRBV7-2 and TRBJ1-2; D is possibly TRBD1 (5 bases). V was cut by 10 bases and J by 7 bases, with 13 bases left in between. The CDR3 is made up of 11 amino acids. The germline CDR1 and CDR2 sequences are SGHTA and FQGNSA. This CDR3 is CATRQGFGYTF. The DNA for the CDR3 is TGTGCCACGAGGCAGGGCTTTGGCTACACCTTC.

This chain uses TRBV4-3 with TRBJ2-1; D is unresolved. V was clipped by 1 base and J by 3 bases, with 4 bases between them. Germline V gene sequence: CDR1 LGHNA, CDR2 YSLEER. The CDR3 is 13 amino acids. The CDR3 loop is CASSQALYNEQFF. DNA for the CDR3: TGCGCCAGCAGCCAAGCCCTCTACAATGAGCAGTTCTTC.

Written as DNA, the CDR3 is TGTGCCAGCAGCCCGTCGGGGGGGCTATACACAGATACGCAGTATTTT. Residues: CASSPSGGLYTDTQYF. The chain recombines TRBV3-1 (or the pseudogene TRBV3-2) with TRBJ2-3, with 8 positions matching TRBD2. The CDR3 consists of 16 residues. The V gene's germline CDR1 is LGHDT and CDR2 YNNKEL (reference sequence). The V and J ends lost 4 bases and 2 bases, in that order; junction bases with no gene match: 8.

This clone came up a few times. V and J are TRBV7-9 and TRBJ1-3; 7 nucleotides match TRBD1. CDR3 length equals 15 residues. Germline V gene sequence: CDR1 SEHNR, CDR2 FQNEAQ (reference sequence). J gave up 3 bases and V 0 bases, and 2 bases lay outside the gene matches. CDR3 amino acids: CASSLATGVGNTIYF. CDR3 DNA: TGTGCCAGCAGCTTAGCCACAGGGGTTGGAAACACCATATATTTT.

V usage is TRBV15 and J usage is TRBJ1-4, with a possible D match to TRBD1 (5 bases). Deletions cut 5 bases from V and 0 bases from J, with 22 bases between. The CDR3 has 19 residues. CDR1 is LNHNV and CDR2 is YYDKDF in the germline V gene (reference sequence). DNA for the CDR3: TGTGCCACCAGCGGTGATAACAGGTTCTTTACCGCAACTAATGAAAAACTGTTTTTT. It is translated as CATSGDNRFFTATNEKLFF.